A selection of T cell receptor beta chains follows, all from one sample in a study of blood T cell repertoires in COVID-19. TCRdb's table, derived via immunoSEQ multiplex PCR, lists solely in-frame clones and lacks some. Among under 200,000 clones listed, 84% were seen once. Sequenced: peripheral blood. These receptors all come from a middle-aged man who had recovered from COVID-19. Each CDR3 is given with its conserved first and last residue. The D gene is left open where the match is weak. The size field is filled for only some rows; it gives once, few, many or a size class.

size	V	D	J	DNA	CDR3
-	TRBV6-2/TRBV6-3	-	TRBJ2-7	TGTGCCAGCAGTTACGTAGCGGTCTCCTACGAGCAGTACTTC	CASSYVAVSYEQYF
-	TRBV7-9	-	TRBJ1-3	TGTGCCAGCAGCCCACCTCGGGGGGCTGGGGGAATAAATGGAAACACCATATATTTT	CASSPPRGAGGINGNTIYF
-	TRBV15	-	TRBJ1-1	TGTGCCACCAGCAGAGCAGACCGACAGGAGATGAACACTGAAGCTTTCTTT	CATSRADRQEMNTEAFF
-	TRBV9	TRBD1	TRBJ2-7	TGTGCCAGCAGCGTAGGGGCAGGGACAGGGACCTACGAGCAGTACTTC	CASSVGAGTGTYEQYF
few	TRBV7-3	-	TRBJ1-3	TGTGCCAGCAGCTTATCGGGGTTCGGAAACACCATATATTTT	CASSLSGFGNTIYF
-	TRBV10-3	TRBD2	TRBJ2-7	TGTGCCATCGCTAGCGGGGGGGAGGACGTGAAGTACTTC	CAIASGGEDVKYF
once	TRBV29-1	-	TRBJ2-2	TGCAGCGTTGAAGATCGAGGCAAAACCCCCGGGGAGCTGTTTTTT	CSVEDRGKTPGELFF
-	TRBV6-5	-	TRBJ1-1	TGTGCCAGCAGCCCCACAGTGAACACTGAAGCTTTCTTT	CASSPTVNTEAFF
-	TRBV3-1/TRBV3-2	TRBD1	TRBJ2-2	TGTGCCAGCAGCCAAGAGGGGACAGAGTACACCGGGGAGCTGTTTTTT	CASSQEGTEYTGELFF
-	TRBV12-3/TRBV12-4	TRBD2	TRBJ2-3	TGTGCCCTCGGGGGAGGGCAGGGTACGCAGTATTTT	CALGGGQGTQYF
-	TRBV11-2	-	TRBJ1-2	TGTGCCAGCAGCTTGGGGGCGGACTATGGCTACACCTTC	CASSLGADYGYTF
-	TRBV12-5	-	TRBJ2-3	TGTGCTAGTGGTTTGGTAAGGGGGGGAACAGATACGCAGTATTTT	CASGLVRGGTDTQYF
-	TRBV19	TRBD1	TRBJ1-3	TGTGCCAGTATTTGGACAGGAACAAACACCATATATTTT	CASIWTGTNTIYF
-	TRBV5-1	-	TRBJ1-2	TGCGCCAGCAGGGGCGGGAGCAACTATGGCTACACCTTC	CASRGGSNYGYTF
-	TRBV4-1	TRBD2	TRBJ2-2	TGCGCCAGCAGCCAAACTCCGGGACTAGCGGGAGGGGGGAACACCGGGGAGCTGTTTTTT	CASSQTPGLAGGGNTGELFF